This T cell receptor beta chain was captured in a study of technical replicates of blood from a handful of donors. The V and J ends lost 1 base and 0 bases, in that order; junction bases with no gene match: 8. This CDR3 comprises 19 residues. Germline lookup yields CDR1 MGHRA and CDR2 YSYEKL. Only in-frame clones appear in the TCRdb table, and some are missing; sequencing was by immunoSEQ multiplex PCR. In the table there are 81,000 or so clones, about 96% of which are singletons. This TCR was sampled from a human donor in good health. The rearrangement joins TRBV4-1 to TRBJ2-5; TRBD2 matches 13 bases. Sequencing was done on a sample of T cells isolated from PBMCs. The CDR3 region is CASSQVESLAGGYQETQYF. CDR3 bases: TGCGCCAGCAGCCAAGTGGAGTCACTAGCGGGGGGGTACCAAGAGACCCAGTACTTC.